This note documents a single TCR beta chain sequence. Data came from immunoSEQ multiplex PCR; TCRdb stores just in-frame clones and leaves some out. The sample carries around 140,000 clones, roughly 82% recorded once. The sample comes from a study of blood T cell repertoires in COVID-19. CDR1 is LNHDA and CDR2 is SQIVND in the germline V gene (reference sequence). V shed 6 bases and J shed 1 base, with 9 bases lying between them. This CDR3 has 13 amino acids. The chain recombines TRBV19 with TRBJ1-2; D gene uncertain. This TCR came from a human donor with acute or convalescent COVID-19. The donor label of this sample is uncertain. The sample taken for sequencing was peripheral blood. The CDR3 coding sequence is TGTGCCAGTAGAGGAACAGTTAACTATGGCTACACCTTC. It yields the protein CASRGTVNYGYTF.